The T cell receptor (beta chain) described here comes from a study of shared clonotypes between healthy human individuals. Study-level information: Donors consisted of two women and a few men between 18 and 49. Study-wide points: The study drew on few donors, limiting represented genetic and exposure-history diversity.

A word on this clone: Its cognate antigen is unknown.

DNA from unsorted PBMC was sequenced on ten immunoSEQ deep assay plates. TCRdb's table, derived via immunoSEQ multiplex PCR, lists solely in-frame clones and lacks some. The sample gives around 510,000 clones, around 76% of which show up once; 12% is in the top ten. CDR3 size: 15 residues. Germline-derived CDR1 and CDR2 are MNHEY and SVGAGI. Trimming removed 7 bases from V and 0 bases from J, with 13 bases in between. Sequenced material: PBMCs. This rearrangement joins TRBV6-5 to TRBJ1-5, with no clear D. This sequence was found in a woman aged 35 to 49 in good health. Some clones in this sample may be carry-over from other donors' samples. The CDR3 is CASKKQPNSNQPQHF. As DNA, the CDR3 is TGTGCCAGCAAAAAACAGCCGAATAGCAATCAGCCCCAGCATTTT.